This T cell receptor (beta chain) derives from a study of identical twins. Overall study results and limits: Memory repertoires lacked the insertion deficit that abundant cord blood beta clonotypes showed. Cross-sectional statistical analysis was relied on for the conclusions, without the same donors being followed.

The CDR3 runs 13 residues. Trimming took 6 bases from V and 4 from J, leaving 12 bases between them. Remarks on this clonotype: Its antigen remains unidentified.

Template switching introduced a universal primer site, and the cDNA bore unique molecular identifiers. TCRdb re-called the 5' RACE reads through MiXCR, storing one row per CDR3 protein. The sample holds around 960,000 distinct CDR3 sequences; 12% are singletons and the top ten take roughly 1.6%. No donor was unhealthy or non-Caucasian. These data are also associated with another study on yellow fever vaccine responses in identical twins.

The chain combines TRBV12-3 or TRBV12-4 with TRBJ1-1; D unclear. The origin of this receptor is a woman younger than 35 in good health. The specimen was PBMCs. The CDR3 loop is CASSPPQRTEAFF. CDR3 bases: TGTGCCAGCAGCCCGCCCCAGCGCACTGAAGCTTTCTTT.